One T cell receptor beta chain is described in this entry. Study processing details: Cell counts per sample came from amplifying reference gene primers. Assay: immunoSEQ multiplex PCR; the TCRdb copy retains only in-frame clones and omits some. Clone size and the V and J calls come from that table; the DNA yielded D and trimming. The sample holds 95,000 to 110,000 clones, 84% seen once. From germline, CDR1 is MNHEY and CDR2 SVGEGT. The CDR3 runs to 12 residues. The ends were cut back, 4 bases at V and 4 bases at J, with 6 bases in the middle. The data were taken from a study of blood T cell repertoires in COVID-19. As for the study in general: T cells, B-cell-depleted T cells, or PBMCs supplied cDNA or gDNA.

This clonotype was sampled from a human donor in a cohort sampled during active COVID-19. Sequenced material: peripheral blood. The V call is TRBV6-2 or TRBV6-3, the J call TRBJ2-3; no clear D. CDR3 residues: CASSSNADTQYF. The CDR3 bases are TGTGCCAGCAGTTCCAATGCAGATACGCAGTATTTT.